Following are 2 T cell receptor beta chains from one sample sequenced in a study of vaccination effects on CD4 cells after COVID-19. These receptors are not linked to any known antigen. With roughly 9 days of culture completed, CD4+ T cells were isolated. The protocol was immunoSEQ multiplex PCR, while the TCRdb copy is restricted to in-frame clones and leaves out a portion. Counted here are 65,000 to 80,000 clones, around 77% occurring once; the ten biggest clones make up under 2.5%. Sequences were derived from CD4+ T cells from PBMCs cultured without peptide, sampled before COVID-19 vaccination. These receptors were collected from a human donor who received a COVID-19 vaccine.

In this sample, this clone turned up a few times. The CDR3 bases are TGTGCCACCAGCAGAGCCGGGACTAGTAACACCGGGGAGCTGTTTTTT. Translation: CATSRAGTSNTGELFF. The chain combines TRBV15 with TRBJ2-2, with 8 bases that match TRBD2. V dropped 1 base and J dropped 2; count of bases not matched to a gene: 3. The CDR3 sequence is 16 residues long. Germline V gives CDR1 LNHNV, CDR2 YYDKDF (reference sequence).

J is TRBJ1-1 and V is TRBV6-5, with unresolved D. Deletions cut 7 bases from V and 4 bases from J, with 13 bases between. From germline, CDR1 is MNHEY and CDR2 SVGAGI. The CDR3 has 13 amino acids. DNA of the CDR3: TGTGCCAGCACTCCGACGCTGGGCACTGAAGCTTTCTTT. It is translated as CASTPTLGTEAFF.